Each of the 16 T cell receptor beta chains below was sequenced from the same sample in a study of T-cell reconstitution after alpha-beta-depleted transplantation in children. During its preparation, the TCRbeta library received unique molecular identifiers. A single record per CDR3 protein comes from TCRdb applying MiXCR to the PCR reads. The sample lists roughly 250,000 distinct CDR3 sequences, roughly 8.2% occurring once. The sequencing used PBMCs, mostly from graft donor cells, collected 180 days after TCRalphabeta/CD19-depleted stem cell transplant. The receptors originated from a male patient between 10 and 17 years old who had a stem cell transplant for acute lymphoblastic leukemia, so the T cells may come from the graft donor.

This clonotype was observed at least ten times. The gene calls are TRBV5-5 and TRBJ1-5; no definite D call. The CDR3 extends over 12 amino acids. Trimming removed 4 bases at V and 9 bases at J, with 11 bases between. Germline V CDR1 and CDR2: SGHKS, YYEKEE (reference sequence). CDR3 sequence reads: CASSLLTGPQHF. The CDR3 coding sequence is TGTGCCAGCAGCCTCCTGACTGGGCCCCAGCATTTT. The full variable domain, with the rest looked up from reference TRBV5-5 and TRBJ1-5, is DAGVTQSPTHLIKTRGQQVTLRCSPISGHKSVSWYQQVLGQGPQFIFQYYEKEERGRGNFPDRFSARQFPNYSSELNVNALLLGDSALYLCASSLLTGPQHFGDGTRLSIL.

The chain has TRBV2 and TRBJ2-1; no firm D call. Per germline, CDR1 SNHLY and CDR2 FYNNEI. The CDR3 consists of 10 residues. V gave up 4 bases and J gave up 15 bases, with 10 bases separating them. CDR3 in amino acids: CASSGLGAFF. CDR3 bases: TGTGCCAGCAGTGGACTCGGCGCGTTCTTC.

This clonotype was seen repeatedly, ten times or more. This sequence joins TRBV29-1 and TRBJ1-5; a possible D gene is TRBD1 (5 bases). The germline gives CDR1 SQVTM, CDR2 ANQGSEA. Trimming took off 6 bases at V and 1 base at J, with 13 bases between the two ends. This CDR3 spans 14 amino acids. This CDR3 reads CSVSGGPSNQPQHF. CDR3 coding DNA: TGCAGCGTCTCGGGGGGACCAAGCAATCAGCCCCAGCATTTT.

This clonotype was seen many times. The genes are TRBV10-3 and TRBJ2-3, with a tentative D call TRBD2 (8 bases). The CDR3 totals 16 residues. Trimming cost V 4 bases and J 4 bases, with 18 bases left between them. CDR1 and CDR2 (germline): ENHRY, SYGVKD. The CDR3 bases are TGTGCCATCAGTGCTACTAGCGGCAGGGGGGCAGATACGCAGTATTTT. Its translation is CAISATSGRGADTQYF.

This clonotype came up many times. The chain couples TRBV6-1 to TRBJ2-1, with 14 nucleotides matching TRBD2. The length of the CDR3 is 15 residues. CDR1 and CDR2 from the germline V gene are MNHNS and SASEGT. With 3 bases clipped from V and 10 bases from J, the junction kept 5 bases outside the gene matches. The CDR3 loop is CASSETSGRADEQFF. The CDR3 DNA follows: TGTGCCAGCAGTGAGACTAGCGGGAGGGCCGACGAGCAGTTCTTC.

This clonotype was seen at least ten times. V and J are TRBV5-5 and TRBJ2-5; weak D call: TRBD1 (6 bases). The V end lost 2 bases, the J end lost 5 bases, and 16 bases lay between the germline ends. Germline V CDR1 and CDR2: SGHKS, YYEKEE (reference sequence). The CDR3 runs to 15 residues. The CDR3 reads CASSFRTVRDETQYF. The CDR3 DNA is TGTGCCAGCAGCTTCAGGACAGTACGTGACGAGACCCAGTACTTC.

This clonotype has ten or more counts. The chain carries TRBV12-3 or TRBV12-4 and TRBJ2-1, with D maybe TRBD2 (7 bases). The V gene lost 3 bases and the J gene lost 9 bases, with 12 bases spanning the gap. CDR3 length: 13 residues. CDR3 in DNA: TGTGCCAGCAGTTTGGGGGGGGCGGGTGAGCAGTTCTTC. This encodes CASSLGGAGEQFF.

Ten or more counts support this clonotype. The V and J genes are TRBV24-1 and TRBJ2-1; 7 positions match TRBD2. CDR3 length: 14 amino acids. Germline CDR1 is KGHDR and CDR2 is SFDVKD. Trimming at V came to 9 bases and at J to 0 bases, leaving 4 bases not matched to a gene. The CDR3 reads CATSSGTSYNEQFF. The CDR3 nucleotides read TGTGCCACCTCCAGCGGGACCTCCTACAATGAGCAGTTCTTC.

This clonotype was observed at least ten times. The chain joins TRBV28 to TRBJ1-1, with 7 nucleotides matching TRBD1. There are 15 residues in the CDR3. CDR1 is MDHEN and CDR2 is SYDVKM in the germline V gene. Losses at the gene ends were 4 bases for V and 6 bases for J; bases not matched to a gene: 11. CDR3 DNA: TGTGCCAGCAGTTCCTATCCCTTACAGGGGTCTGAAGCTTTCTTT. Translation gives CASSSYPLQGSEAFF. Combining the CDR3 with reference TRBV28 and TRBJ1-1 gives the whole variable domain DVKVTQSSRYLVKRTGEKVFLECVQDMDHENMFWYRQDPGLGLRLIYFSYDVKMKEKGDIPEGYSVSREKKERFSLILESASTNQTSMYLCASSSYPLQGSEAFFGQGTRLTVV.

This clonotype was seen many times. The chain uses TRBV4-1 and TRBJ1-5, with TRBD1 as a possible D gene (6 bases). V lost 2 bases, J lost 2 bases, and 10 bases lay in between. The CDR3 covers 15 residues. The germline CDR1 and CDR2 sequences are MGHRA and YSYEKL. The CDR3 spells CASSQLQGGNQPQHF. The CDR3 coding sequence is TGCGCCAGCAGCCAACTACAGGGTGGCAATCAGCCCCAGCATTTT.

This clonotype was seen repeatedly, ten times or more. This chain links TRBV10-3 with TRBJ2-7; 8 nucleotides agree with TRBD2. Germline-derived CDR1 and CDR2 are ENHRY and SYGVKD. The CDR3 runs 15 residues. V was pared by 4 bases and J by 2 bases, with 7 bases of the junction left unmatched. The CDR3 bases are TGTGCCATCAGTGCCGAGCGGGGGCCCCCCTACGAGCAGTACTTC. This codes for CAISAERGPPYEQYF.

This clonotype showed up many times. The chain employs TRBV27 and TRBJ2-1; 7 nucleotides agree with TRBD2. The CDR3 spans 13 residues. V was clipped by 0 bases and J by 10 bases; unmatched bases: 3. Germline V gene sequence: CDR1 MNHEY, CDR2 SMNVEV (reference sequence). CDR3 residues: CASSLSALAEQFF. CDR3 coding DNA: TGTGCCAGCAGTTTATCGGCACTAGCGGAGCAGTTCTTC.

With regard to this clonotype: A single base separates this from a much larger clone, so it may be a read error. The rearrangement links TRBV28 to TRBJ2-1; TRBD2 aligns across 10 bases. V shed 2 bases and J 10 bases; nucleotides not matched to a gene: 8. From germline, CDR1 is MDHEN and CDR2 SYDVKM. The CDR3 runs to 15 residues. Here the CDR3 reads CASSLGSLAGVEQFF. The CDR3 nucleotides are TGTGCCAGCAGTTTAGGATCCCTAGCGGGAGTCGAGCAGTTCTTC.

Ten or more counts support this clonotype. The rearrangement joins TRBV9 to TRBJ1-6, with TRBD1 matching 7 bases. The germline CDR1 and CDR2 sequences are SGDLS and YYNGEE. The V and J ends lost 4 bases and 5 bases, in that order; junction bases with no gene match: 3. This CDR3 is 14 amino acids long. CDR3 loop: CASSLTGNNSPLHF. The CDR3 DNA reads TGTGCCAGCAGCTTGACAGGGAATAATTCACCCCTCCACTTT.

There are many counts of this clonotype. This rearrangement joins TRBV7-2 to TRBJ2-2; D is unclear. V dropped 2 bases and J dropped 4 bases, with 8 bases sitting between them. Germline V CDR1 and CDR2: SGHTA, FQGNSA. The CDR3 has 14 amino acids. The chain's CDR3 is CASSLQLFTGELFF. In DNA, the CDR3 is TGTGCCAGCAGCTTACAACTTTTCACCGGGGAGCTGTTTTTT.

This clonotype was detected only a few times. J is TRBJ1-5 and V is TRBV15; D gene uncertain. Per the germline V gene, CDR1 is LNHNV and CDR2 is YYDKDF (reference sequence). V lost 0 bases and J 8 bases, leaving 11 bases between the germline ends. CDR3 length equals 14 residues. This CDR3 reads CATSRDQTGKPQHF. The CDR3 bases are TGTGCCACCAGCAGAGATCAGACGGGGAAGCCCCAGCATTTT.